The entry below describes one T cell receptor beta chain. Germline CDR1 reads SEHNR; CDR2 reads FQNEAQ (reference sequence). This CDR3 contains 12 residues. Trimming removed 5 bases at V and 8 bases at J, with 10 bases between. Described time point: pre-sensitization, week 0. The treatment is: therapeutic diphenylcyclopropenone sensitization with weekly scalp DPC. TCRdb analysed the RACE reads with MiXCR anew, one entry per CDR3 protein. This sample carries around 300,000 distinct CDR3 sequences, about 5% of them seen once, and the ten largest clones take roughly 8.2%. The record originates from a study of human T cells and chemical hapten exposure.

The source is a woman younger than 30 with alopecia areata. Some clones in this sample may be carry-over from other donors' samples. The chain couples TRBV7-9 to TRBJ2-1, with unresolved D. The sequencing used whole blood, collected in connection with sensitization to the hapten diphenylcyclopropenone (DPC). CDR3 protein: CASSIRRDEQFF. In nucleotides, the CDR3 is TGTGCCAGCAGCATCCGACGCGATGAGCAGTTCTTC.